This TCR beta chain stems from a study of blood T cell repertoires in COVID-19. Study background: COVID-19 samples, acute and convalescent, were from the United States, Italy and Spain. Sample material is recorded as cDNA or gDNA derived from T cells, B-cell-depleted T cells, or PBMCs.

Using immunoSEQ multiplex PCR, the repertoire was profiled, and TCRdb retains in-frame clones only, with some absent. The table shows around 250,000 clones, with 90% occurring only once. The CDR3 sequence is 16 residues long. The V gene's germline CDR1 is SGHRS and CDR2 YFSETQ. The V end lost 4 bases, the J end lost 4 bases, and 18 bases lay between the germline ends. The clonotype comes from a woman aged 55-69 years with COVID-19, enrolled during active disease. The specimen was peripheral blood. The J gene is TRBJ1-3, the V gene TRBV5-1; the D gene is possibly TRBD1 (5 bases). The CDR3 nucleotides read TGCGCCAGCAGCCAATCCCAGGGCATCGCAGGAAACACCATATATTTT. This sequence encodes CASSQSQGIAGNTIYF.